Detailed here is one T cell receptor beta chain. At one end, the junction sequence differs from germline, possibly due to a read error. These data come from a study of blood T cell repertoires in COVID-19. Turning to the study itself: COVID-19 samples, acute and convalescent, were from the United States, Italy and Spain. Sources were T cells, B-cell-depleted T cells, or PBMCs; the material itself was cDNA or gDNA.

Authors' methods: Nucleated cell counts were estimated from reference gene primer amplification. The table came from immunoSEQ multiplex PCR; TCRdb's copy has only in-frame clones and leaves some out. V and J calls and clone size are as listed in that table; D and trimming were resolved from the DNA. The sample lists over 50,000 clones, around four fifths occurring once. Germline V gene sequence: CDR1 SEHNR, CDR2 FQNEAQ (reference sequence). The CDR3 covers 15 residues. The chain joins TRBV7-9 to TRBJ2-1; TRBD1 is a possible D gene (5 bases). The receptor comes from a man aged 65-85 years with acute or convalescent COVID-19. Specimen: peripheral blood. The CDR3 spells CASSFAQGLRNGQFF. CDR3 nucleotides: TGTGCCAGCAGCTTTGCCCAGGGCCTTAGGAATGGGCAGTTCTTC.